Included here is one T cell receptor (beta chain) sequence, with context. Produced via immunoSEQ multiplex PCR; TCRdb's table is partial and in-frame only. The table shows 200,000 to 250,000 clones, with about 80% occurring only once. This entry is derived from a study of blood T cell repertoires in COVID-19. Sequenced sample: PBMCs or T cells enriched from blood (not recorded which). The source of this sequence is a man aged 35 to 55 who had recovered from COVID-19.

The CDR3 coding sequence is TGTGCCAGCAGTTACTCGATTGGGGCAGAGTATGGCTACACCTTC. This gives the protein CASSYSIGAEYGYTF. The chain is built from TRBV6-5 and TRBJ1-2; tentatively, D is TRBD1 (5 bases). Germline loops: CDR1 MNHEY, CDR2 SVGAGI. Trimming took off 0 bases at V and 5 bases at J, with 13 bases between the two ends. CDR3 length equals 15 residues.